The sequence of this T cell receptor (beta chain) was determined in a study of T cells after yellow fever vaccination. General study results and limits: Booster sampling recovered most clones from primary vaccination (approximately 97% CD4, around 88% CD8). A minor fraction of clonotypes spanned both CD4 and CD8 compartments.

This clonotype appeared many times. Antigen specificity is unknown. Generation of TCR cDNA used 5'RACE template switching (which added a universal primer site and UMIs). One entry per CDR3 protein, called by TCRdb with MiXCR from the 5' RACE reads. The table lists about 260,000 distinct CDR3 sequences, roughly 5.2% of them singletons. The V segment lost 2 bases and the J segment 5 bases; nucleotides outside the gene matches: 15. The germline CDR1 and CDR2 sequences are SQVTM and ANQGSEA. The CDR3 covers 17 residues. The sample was CD4+ T cells sorted from PBMCs, taken on the day of the yellow fever booster vaccination. The J gene is TRBJ2-5, the V gene TRBV29-1; 9 bases are shared with TRBD1. The sequence was obtained from a man between 18 and 29 years old who received the YFV17D yellow fever vaccine. The CDR3 coding sequence is TGCAGCGTTGAATCCAGCTATTACAGGGGGCAACGGGAGACCCAGTACTTC. This gives the protein CSVESSYYRGQRETQYF.